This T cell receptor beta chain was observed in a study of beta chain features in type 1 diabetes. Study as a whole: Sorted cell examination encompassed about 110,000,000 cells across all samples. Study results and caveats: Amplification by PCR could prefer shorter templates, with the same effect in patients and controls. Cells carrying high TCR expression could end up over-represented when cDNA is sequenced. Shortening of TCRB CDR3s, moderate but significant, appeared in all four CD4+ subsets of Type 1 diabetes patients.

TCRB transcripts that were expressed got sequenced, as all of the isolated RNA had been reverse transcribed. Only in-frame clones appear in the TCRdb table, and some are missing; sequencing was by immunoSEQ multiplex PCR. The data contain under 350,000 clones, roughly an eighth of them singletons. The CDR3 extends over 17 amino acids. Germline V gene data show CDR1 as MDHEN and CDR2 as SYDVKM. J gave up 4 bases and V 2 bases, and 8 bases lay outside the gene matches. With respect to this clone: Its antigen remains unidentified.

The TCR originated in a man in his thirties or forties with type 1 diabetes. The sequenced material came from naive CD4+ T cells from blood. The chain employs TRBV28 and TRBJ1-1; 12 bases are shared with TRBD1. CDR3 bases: TGTGCCAGCAGTTTAGCCGGGACAGGGGGCGCAGTCACTGAAGCTTTCTTT. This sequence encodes CASSLAGTGGAVTEAFF.